Listed below are T cell receptor beta chains from one sample, sequenced in a study of blood T cells in healthy people across ages. TCRdb analysed the 5' RACE reads with MiXCR anew, one entry per CDR3 protein. The profile shows around 2 million distinct CDR3 sequences, about 39% of them singletons. Sequencing was carried out using blood. The receptors were gathered from a human donor in good health. Each CDR3 is given with its conserved first and last residue. The D gene is left open where the match is weak. Only part of the rows carry a size: once, few, many, or a class if the clone is expanded.

TRBJ1-2 | . | TRBV29-1 | TRBD1 | TGCAGCGTTACCGGGACAGGGAACAACTATGGCTACACCTTC | CSVTGTGNNYGYTF
TRBJ1-1 | . | TRBV7-8 | . | TGTGCCAGCAGCTTAGTAGGTGAATCGATTGAAGCTTTCTTT | CASSLVGESIEAFF
TRBJ1-6 | . | TRBV18 | . | TGTGCCAGCTCACCAGAGACAGGCCTTAATTCACCCCTCCACTTT | CASSPETGLNSPLHF
TRBJ2-2 | . | TRBV7-2 | . | TGTGCCAGCAGCCTGAAACAGGGATCCGGGGAGCTGTTTTTT | CASSLKQGSGELFF
TRBJ1-5 | . | TRBV15 | . | TGTGCCACCAGCCTCTATAGCAATCAGCCCCAGCATTTT | CATSLYSNQPQHF
TRBJ1-1 | . | TRBV20-1 | . | TGCAGTGCTAGAGATCTTGTAGGACGGAGAGACACTGAAGCTTTCTTT | CSARDLVGRRDTEAFF
TRBJ1-1 | few | TRBV10-3 | . | TGTGCCATCAGTGAAAGAGGGCACACTGAAGCTTTCTTT | CAISERGHTEAFF
TRBJ2-5 | few | TRBV11-3 | . | TGTGCCAGCAGCTTCGGGGCAGGGCTGGAGACCCAGTACTTC | CASSFGAGLETQYF
TRBJ2-6 | many | TRBV10-3 | TRBD2 | TGTGCCATCAGTACCACTAGCGGGGCCCCCTCTGGGGCCAACGTCCTGACTTTC | CAISTTSGAPSGANVLTF
TRBJ1-6 | few | TRBV7-2 | . | TGTGCCAGCACGAGGGAGGGTATTAATTCACCCCTCCACTTT | CASTREGINSPLHF
TRBJ1-2 | . | TRBV29-1 | . | TGCAGCGTTATGGATGTCCCGGACTATGGCTACACCTTC | CSVMDVPDYGYTF
TRBJ1-1 | . | TRBV7-6 | . | TGTGCCAGCAGCTCACGGCCCGCAGATGAAGCTTTCTTT | CASSSRPADEAFF
TRBJ1-2 | . | TRBV6-5 | TRBD1 | TGTGCCAGCAGCGGGGCGGACAGGGAGACTGGCTACACCTTC | CASSGADRETGYTF
TRBJ2-1 | . | TRBV14 | . | TGTGCCAGCAGCCCAGGGGCTTCGGGGGAAGCTGACAATGAGCAGTTCTTC | CASSPGASGEADNEQFF
TRBJ2-7 | . | TRBV7-2 | . | TGTGCCAGCAGCCGTAACAGGGCCCCTTCGCGTCTCCACGAGCAGTACTTC | CASSRNRAPSRLHEQYF
TRBJ1-2 | . | TRBV9 | . | TGTGCCAGCAGCCCCACCCCAGGGTCGGAGGGCTACACCTTC | CASSPTPGSEGYTF
TRBJ2-1 | few | TRBV20-1 | TRBD2 | TGCAGTGCTTCCGACGGACTAGCGGGGACTAATGAGCAGTTCTTC | CSASDGLAGTNEQFF
TRBJ2-7 | few | TRBV7-9 | TRBD2 | TGTGCCAGCAGCCAACTAGCGGGGAGCGAGCAGTACTTC | CASSQLAGSEQYF
TRBJ1-2 | . | TRBV12-3/TRBV12-4 | . | TGTGCCAGCAGACGGGACTTTCGATATGGCTACACCTTC | CASRRDFRYGYTF
TRBJ2-1 | many | TRBV29-1 | . | TGCAGCGTTGATTGGGGAGACAATGAGCAGTTCTTC | CSVDWGDNEQFF
TRBJ2-1 | . | TRBV7-2 | TRBD2 | TGTGCCAGCAGCCCCCAAGTAGCGGGGGTGAGGAATGAGCAGTTCTTC | CASSPQVAGVRNEQFF
TRBJ2-1 | . | TRBV6-5 | . | TGTGCCAGCAGTAACCCCTATCATGAGCAGTTCTTC | CASSNPYHEQFF
TRBJ2-3 | few | TRBV29-1 | TRBD1 | TGCAGCGTTAGAGGGGACAGTACTAGCACAGATACGCAGTATTTT | CSVRGDSTSTDTQYF
TRBJ2-7 | . | TRBV18 | . | TGTGCCAGCTCACCAAACGGGCAGACCTACGAGCAGTACTTC | CASSPNGQTYEQYF
TRBJ2-4 | . | TRBV11-2 | TRBD2 | TGTGCCAGCAGCTTAGTAGTAGCGGGGGGGGACATTCAGTACTTC | CASSLVVAGGDIQYF
TRBJ2-2 | . | TRBV20-1 | TRBD2 | TGCAGTGCTAGGGGACTAGGAATCACCGGGGAGCTGTTTTTT | CSARGLGITGELFF
TRBJ1-6 | . | TRBV5-1 | TRBD1 | TGCGCCAGCAGCTTGGCTACCGGGACAGGGGGTTCACCCCTCCACTTT | CASSLATGTGGSPLHF
TRBJ1-1 | once | TRBV5-1 | . | TGCACCAGCAGCTTCTCAGGGGTGAACACTGAAGCTTTCTTT | CTSSFSGVNTEAFF
TRBJ2-1 | . | TRBV7-2 | . | TGTGCCAGCAGCTTAACTAGGGCGTCCTACAATGAGCAGTTCTTC | CASSLTRASYNEQFF
TRBJ1-4 | . | TRBV3-1 | . | TGTGCCAGCAGCCACAACAGCCGCCCGGGAGGTGAAAAACTGTTTTTT | CASSHNSRPGGEKLFF
TRBJ2-2 | . | TRBV9 | . | TGTGCCAGCAGCGTAGAGTGGGAAGGGGAGCTGTTTTTT | CASSVEWEGELFF
TRBJ2-5 | many | TRBV5-5 | . | TGTGCCAGCAGCTCTTCGGGGTTTACGAGAGAGACCCAGTACTTC | CASSSSGFTRETQYF
TRBJ2-1 | few | TRBV2 | . | TGTGCCAGCAGTGACGACACTTATGGGCAGTTCTTC | CASSDDTYGQFF
TRBJ2-5 | . | TRBV28 | TRBD1 | TGTGCCAGCAGTTTTCGTCAAGGGGGCTCGGGGGAGACCCAGTACTTC | CASSFRQGGSGETQYF
TRBJ2-7 | . | TRBV18 | . | TGTGCCAGCTCAATTGGCAGGGACGACGAGCAGTACTTC | CASSIGRDDEQYF
TRBJ1-2 | . | TRBV4-3 | . | TGCGCCAGCAGCCGGCATCAGGGATATGGCTACACCTTC | CASSRHQGYGYTF
TRBJ1-2 | . | TRBV24-1 | TRBD1 | TGTGCCACCAGTGATTTGCATGGGACAGGGGGATATGGCTACACCTTC | CATSDLHGTGGYGYTF
TRBJ2-5 | . | TRBV25-1 | TRBD1 | TGTGCCAGCAGTGAGGACAGGGGGCCGTATGAGACCCAGTACTTC | CASSEDRGPYETQYF
TRBJ1-1 | once | TRBV12-3/TRBV12-4 | . | TGTGCCAGCACAAAAAGGACTGTGAACACTGAAGCTTTCTTT | CASTKRTVNTEAFF
TRBJ1-6 | . | TRBV6-2/TRBV6-3 | . | TGTGCCAGCGTTTCAGGGCACCATAATTCACCCCTCCACTTT | CASVSGHHNSPLHF
TRBJ2-5 | . | TRBV11-1 | TRBD2 | TGTGCCAGCAGCCTACGACTAGCGGGGAAAGAGACCCAGTACTTC | CASSLRLAGKETQYF
TRBJ2-2 | few | TRBV3-1 | . | TGTGCCAGCAGCCGGGGGACGGAAAACACCGGGGAGCTGTTTTTT | CASSRGTENTGELFF
TRBJ1-1 | few | TRBV20-1 | TRBD1 | TGCAGTGCCAGGGACAGGGGCGAATACACTGAAGCTTTCTTT | CSARDRGEYTEAFF
TRBJ2-7 | . | TRBV15 | . | TGTGCCACCAGCAGAGATGATGGCTCTTCCTACGAGCAGTACTTC | CATSRDDGSSYEQYF
TRBJ2-4 | few | TRBV7-2 | TRBD2 | TGTGCCAGCAGCTTACAGCGGGGGGGCATCGGTGAGCAGTACTTC | CASSLQRGGIGEQYF
TRBJ2-7 | . | TRBV12-3/TRBV12-4 | . | TGTGCCAGCAGTTCGTTAGTGGGGTACGAGCAGTACTTC | CASSSLVGYEQYF
TRBJ2-5 | . | TRBV7-2 | . | TGTGCCAGCAGCTGGCGCGGAGAGACCCAGTACTTC | CASSWRGETQYF
TRBJ2-7 | . | TRBV20-1 | TRBD1 | TGCAGTGCTAGAATATCGGGGGACAGGTACTCCTACGAGCAGTACTTC | CSARISGDRYSYEQYF
TRBJ2-7 | few | TRBV20-1 | TRBD1 | TGCAGTGCTAGTAGCGGACAGGGGGTCTGGAAGCAGTACTTC | CSASSGQGVWKQYF
TRBJ1-1 | . | TRBV29-1 | . | TGCAGCGCCAGGCGAGGGGGGAACACTGAAGTTTTCTTT | CSARRGGNTEVFF
TRBJ1-2 | . | TRBV20-1 | . | TGCAGTGCTAGATCAAGGGGCGCAGCTAACTATGGCTACACCTTC | CSARSRGAANYGYTF
TRBJ1-2 | . | TRBV6-5 | . | TGTGCCAGCACCCAACAGCCAACTTCCTATGGCTACACCTTC | CASTQQPTSYGYTF